Sequencing of this TCR beta chain was carried out in a study of CD8 T cells in Susac syndrome. Background on the study: When blood was drawn, the patients with Susac syndrome were therapy-naive, on corticosteroids, or on intravenous immunoglobulin alone.

V lost 1 base to trimming and J lost 1 base, with 7 bases between them. The CDR3 covers 14 residues. CDR1 is LGHDT, CDR2 YNNKEL, per germline (reference sequence). This clonotype appeared a single time. The RNA input was roughly 0.45 to 1 ug, and it was reverse transcribed with random hexamers. TCRdb itself ran the immunoSEQ multiplex PCR reads through MiXCR, one entry per CDR3 protein. The sample consists of around 200,000 distinct CDR3 sequences, about 93% of them appearing once. Sequenced input: CD4+ T cells from PBMCs. The genes are TRBV3-1 and TRBJ1-1, with D uncertain. This clonotype was obtained from a human donor with Susac syndrome. This chain's CDR3 is CASSQVLGNTEAFF. The CDR3 region has the DNA TGTGCCAGCAGCCAAGTTCTAGGGAACACTGAAGCTTTCTTT.